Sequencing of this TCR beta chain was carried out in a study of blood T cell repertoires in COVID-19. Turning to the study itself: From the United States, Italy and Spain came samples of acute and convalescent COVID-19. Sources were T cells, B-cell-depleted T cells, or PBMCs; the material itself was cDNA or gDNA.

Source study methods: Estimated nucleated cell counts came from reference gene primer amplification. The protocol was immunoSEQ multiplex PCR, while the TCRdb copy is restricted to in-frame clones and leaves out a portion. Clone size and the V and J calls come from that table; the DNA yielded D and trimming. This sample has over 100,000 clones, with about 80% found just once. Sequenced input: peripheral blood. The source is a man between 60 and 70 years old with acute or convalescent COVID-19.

CDR3 in DNA: TGTGCTAGTGCCCATTCGTTCCTAACTAGCGGGACGGGAGCAGATACGCAGTATTTT. It translates to CASAHSFLTSGTGADTQYF. The chain combines TRBV12-5 with TRBJ2-3; 10 nucleotides match TRBD2. CDR3 size: 19 residues. The junction had 20 bases not matched to a gene; V was cut back by 7 bases and J by 4 bases. CDR1 LGHNT and CDR2 FRNRAP come from the germline V gene.